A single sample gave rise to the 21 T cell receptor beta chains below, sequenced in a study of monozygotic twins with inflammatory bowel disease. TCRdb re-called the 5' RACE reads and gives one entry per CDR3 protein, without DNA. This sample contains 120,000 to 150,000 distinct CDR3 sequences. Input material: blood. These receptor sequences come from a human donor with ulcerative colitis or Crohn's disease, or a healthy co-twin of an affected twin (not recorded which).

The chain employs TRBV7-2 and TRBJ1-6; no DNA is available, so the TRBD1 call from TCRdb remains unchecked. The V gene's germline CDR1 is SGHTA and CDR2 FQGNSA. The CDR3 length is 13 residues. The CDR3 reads CASSLRDHSPLHF.

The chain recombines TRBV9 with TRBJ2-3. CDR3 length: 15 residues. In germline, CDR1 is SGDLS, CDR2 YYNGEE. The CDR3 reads CASSVAGQRRDTQYF.

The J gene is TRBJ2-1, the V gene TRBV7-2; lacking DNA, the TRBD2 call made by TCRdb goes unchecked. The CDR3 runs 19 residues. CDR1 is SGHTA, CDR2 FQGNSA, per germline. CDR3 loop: CASSLAVTSGVSSYNEQFF.

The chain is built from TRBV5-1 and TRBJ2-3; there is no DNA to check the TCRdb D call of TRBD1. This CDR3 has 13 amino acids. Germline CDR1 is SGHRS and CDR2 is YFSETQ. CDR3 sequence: CASSSRPGDTQYF.

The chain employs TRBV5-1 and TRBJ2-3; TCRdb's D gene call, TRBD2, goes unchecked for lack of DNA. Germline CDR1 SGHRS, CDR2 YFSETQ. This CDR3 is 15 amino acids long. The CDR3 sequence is CASLASGLITDTQYF.

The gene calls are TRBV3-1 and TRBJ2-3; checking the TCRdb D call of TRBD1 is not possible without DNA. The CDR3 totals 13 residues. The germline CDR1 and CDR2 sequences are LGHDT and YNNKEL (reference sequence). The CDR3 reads CASSQKGAYTQYF.

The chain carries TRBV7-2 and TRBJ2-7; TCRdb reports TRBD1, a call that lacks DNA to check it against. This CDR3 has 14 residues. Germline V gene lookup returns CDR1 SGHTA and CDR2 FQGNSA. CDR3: CASSVQRGGYEQYF.

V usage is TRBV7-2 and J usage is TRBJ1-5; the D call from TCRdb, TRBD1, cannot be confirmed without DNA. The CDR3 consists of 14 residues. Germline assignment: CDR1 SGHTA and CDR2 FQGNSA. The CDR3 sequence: CASSPGIFGQPQHF.

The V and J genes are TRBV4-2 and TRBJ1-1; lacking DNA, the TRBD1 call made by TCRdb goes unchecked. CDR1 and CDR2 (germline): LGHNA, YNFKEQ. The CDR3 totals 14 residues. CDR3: CASSQPGTATEAFF.

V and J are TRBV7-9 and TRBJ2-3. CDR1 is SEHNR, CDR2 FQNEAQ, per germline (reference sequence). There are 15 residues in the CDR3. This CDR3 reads CASSLAASRLDTQYF.

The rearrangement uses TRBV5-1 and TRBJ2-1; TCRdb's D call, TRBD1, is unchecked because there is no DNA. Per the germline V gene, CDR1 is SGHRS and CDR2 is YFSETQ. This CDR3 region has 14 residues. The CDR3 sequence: CASSLDPGVNEQFF.

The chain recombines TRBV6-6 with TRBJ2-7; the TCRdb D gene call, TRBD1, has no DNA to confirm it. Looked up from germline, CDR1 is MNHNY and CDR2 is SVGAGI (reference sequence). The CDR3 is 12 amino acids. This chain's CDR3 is CASSPGPYEQYF.

Here the CDR3 reads CASRYGTSEAFF. The rearrangement uses TRBV6-2 or TRBV6-3 and TRBJ1-1; the TCRdb call, TRBD1, lacks DNA for checking. The CDR3 runs to 12 residues. In germline, CDR1 is MNHEY, CDR2 SVGEGT.

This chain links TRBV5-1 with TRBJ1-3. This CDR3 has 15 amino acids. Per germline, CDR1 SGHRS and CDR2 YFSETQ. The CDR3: CASSLIANSGNTIYF. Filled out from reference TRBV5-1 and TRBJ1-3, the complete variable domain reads KAGVTQTPRYLIKTRGQQVTLSCSPISGHRSVSWYQQTPGQGLQFLFEYFSETQRNKGNFPGRFSGRQFSNSRSEMNVSTLELGDSALYLCASSLIANSGNTIYFGEGSWLTVV.

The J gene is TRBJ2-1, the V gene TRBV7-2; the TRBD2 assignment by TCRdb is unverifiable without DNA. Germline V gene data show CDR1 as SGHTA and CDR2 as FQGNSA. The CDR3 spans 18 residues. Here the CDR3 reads CASSLASPGLAAYNEQFF.

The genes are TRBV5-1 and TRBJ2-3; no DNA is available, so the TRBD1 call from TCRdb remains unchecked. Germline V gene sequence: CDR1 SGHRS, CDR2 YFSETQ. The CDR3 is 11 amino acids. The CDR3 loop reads CASMTGDTQYF.

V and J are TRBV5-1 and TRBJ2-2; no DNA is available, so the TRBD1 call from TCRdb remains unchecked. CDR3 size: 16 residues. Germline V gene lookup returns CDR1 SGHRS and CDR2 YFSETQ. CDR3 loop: CASSFGTAYGTGELFF.

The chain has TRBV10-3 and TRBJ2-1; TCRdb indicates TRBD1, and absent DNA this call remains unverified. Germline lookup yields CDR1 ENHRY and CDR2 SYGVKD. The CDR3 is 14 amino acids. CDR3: CAIRGTGRGLEQFF.

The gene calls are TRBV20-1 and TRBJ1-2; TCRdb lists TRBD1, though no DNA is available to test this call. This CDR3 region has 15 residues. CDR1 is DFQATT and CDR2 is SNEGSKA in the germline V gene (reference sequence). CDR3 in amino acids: CSARPMTGFGYGYTF.

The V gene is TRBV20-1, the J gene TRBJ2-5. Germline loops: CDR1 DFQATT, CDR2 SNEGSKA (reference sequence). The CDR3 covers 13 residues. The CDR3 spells CSARQGFQETQYF.

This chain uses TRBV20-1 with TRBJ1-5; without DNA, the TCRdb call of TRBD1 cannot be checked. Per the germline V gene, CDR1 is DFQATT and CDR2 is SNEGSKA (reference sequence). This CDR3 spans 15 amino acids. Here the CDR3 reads CSARDPGTENQPQHF.